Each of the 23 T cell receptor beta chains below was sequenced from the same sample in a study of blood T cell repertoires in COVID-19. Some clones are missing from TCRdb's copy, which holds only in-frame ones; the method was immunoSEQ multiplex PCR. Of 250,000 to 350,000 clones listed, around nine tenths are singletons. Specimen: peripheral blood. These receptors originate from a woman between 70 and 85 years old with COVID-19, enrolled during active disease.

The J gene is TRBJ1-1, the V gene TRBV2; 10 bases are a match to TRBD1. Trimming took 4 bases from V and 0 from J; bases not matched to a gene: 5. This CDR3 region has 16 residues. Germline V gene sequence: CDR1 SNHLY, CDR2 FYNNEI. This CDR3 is CASSGQGAGVNTEAFF. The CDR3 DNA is TGTGCCAGCAGTGGACAGGGGGCGGGGGTGAACACTGAAGCTTTCTTT.

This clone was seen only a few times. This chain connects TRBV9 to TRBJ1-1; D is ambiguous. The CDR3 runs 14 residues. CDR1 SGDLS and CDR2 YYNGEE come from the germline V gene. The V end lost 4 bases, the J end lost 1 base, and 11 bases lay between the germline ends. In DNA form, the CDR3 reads TGTGCCAGCAGCCCTCCGGGTCAGAACACTGAAGCTTTCTTT. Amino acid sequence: CASSPPGQNTEAFF.

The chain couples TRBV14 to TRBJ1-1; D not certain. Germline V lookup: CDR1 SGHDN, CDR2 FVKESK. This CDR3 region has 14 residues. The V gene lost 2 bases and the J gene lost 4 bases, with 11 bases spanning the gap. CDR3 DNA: TGTGCCAGCAGCCAACTGGGGAGATTCACTGAAGCTTTCTTT. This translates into CASSQLGRFTEAFF.

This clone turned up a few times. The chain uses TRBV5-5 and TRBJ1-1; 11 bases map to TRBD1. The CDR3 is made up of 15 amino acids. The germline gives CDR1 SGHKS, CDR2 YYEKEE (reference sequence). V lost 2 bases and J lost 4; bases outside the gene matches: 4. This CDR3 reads CASSFRDRGVTEAFF. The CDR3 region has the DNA TGTGCCAGCAGCTTTCGGGACAGGGGGGTCACTGAAGCTTTCTTT.

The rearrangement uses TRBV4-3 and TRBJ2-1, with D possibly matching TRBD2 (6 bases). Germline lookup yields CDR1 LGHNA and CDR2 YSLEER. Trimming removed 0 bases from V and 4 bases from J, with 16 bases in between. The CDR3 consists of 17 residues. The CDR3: CASSQDEGGEGYNEQFF. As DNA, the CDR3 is TGCGCCAGCAGCCAAGATGAAGGAGGGGAAGGGTACAATGAGCAGTTCTTC.

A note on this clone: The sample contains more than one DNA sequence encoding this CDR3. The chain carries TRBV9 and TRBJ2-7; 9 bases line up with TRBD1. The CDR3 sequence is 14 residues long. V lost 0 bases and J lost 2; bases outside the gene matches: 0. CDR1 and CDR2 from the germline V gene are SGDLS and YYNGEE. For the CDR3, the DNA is TGTGCCAGCAGCGTAGGACAGGGGGCCTACGAGCAGTACTTC. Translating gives CASSVGQGAYEQYF.

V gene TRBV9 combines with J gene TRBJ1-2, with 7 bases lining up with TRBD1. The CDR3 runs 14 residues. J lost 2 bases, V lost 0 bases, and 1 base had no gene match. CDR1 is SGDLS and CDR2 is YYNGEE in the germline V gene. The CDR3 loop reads CASSVGTGNYGYTF. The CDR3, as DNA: TGTGCCAGCAGCGTAGGGACAGGCAACTATGGCTACACCTTC. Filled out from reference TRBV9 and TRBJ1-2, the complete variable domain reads DSGVTQTPKHLITATGQRVTLRCSPRSGDLSVYWYQQSLDQGLQFLIQYYNGEERAKGNILERFSAQQFPDLHSELNLSSLELGDSALYFCASSVGTGNYGYTFGSGTRLTVV.

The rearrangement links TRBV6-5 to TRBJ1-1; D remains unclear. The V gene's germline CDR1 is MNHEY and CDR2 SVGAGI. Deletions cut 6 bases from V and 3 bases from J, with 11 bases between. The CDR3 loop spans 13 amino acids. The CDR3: CASRVRRDTEAFF. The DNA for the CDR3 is TGTGCCAGCAGAGTCAGGCGGGACACTGAAGCTTTCTTT.

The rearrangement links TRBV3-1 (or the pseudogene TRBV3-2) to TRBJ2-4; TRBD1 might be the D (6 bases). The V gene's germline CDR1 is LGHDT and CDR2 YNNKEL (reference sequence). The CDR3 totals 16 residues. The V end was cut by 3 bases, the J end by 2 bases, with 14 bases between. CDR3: CASSQTNRVTKNIQYF. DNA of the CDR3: TGTGCCAGCAGCCAGACTAACAGGGTAACCAAAAACATTCAGTACTTC.

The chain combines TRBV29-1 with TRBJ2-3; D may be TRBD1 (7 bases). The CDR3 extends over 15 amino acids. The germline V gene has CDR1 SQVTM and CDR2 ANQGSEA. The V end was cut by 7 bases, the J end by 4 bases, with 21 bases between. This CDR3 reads CSGRGSSGGADTQYF. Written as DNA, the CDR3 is TGCAGCGGTCGGGGGTCCTCAGGGGGTGCAGATACGCAGTATTTT.

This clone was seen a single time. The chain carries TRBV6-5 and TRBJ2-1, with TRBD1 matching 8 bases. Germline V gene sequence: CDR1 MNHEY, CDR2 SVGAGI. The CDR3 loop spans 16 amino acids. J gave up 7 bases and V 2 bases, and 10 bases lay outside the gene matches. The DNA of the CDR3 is TGTGCCAGCAGTTACGGACAGGGCCCCATTAGTAATGAGCAGTTCTTC. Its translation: CASSYGQGPISNEQFF.

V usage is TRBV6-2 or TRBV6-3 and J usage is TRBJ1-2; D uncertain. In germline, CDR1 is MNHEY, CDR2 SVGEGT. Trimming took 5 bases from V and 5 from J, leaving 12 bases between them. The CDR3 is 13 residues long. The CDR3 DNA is TGTGCCAGCAGTACCCCACCGGTATATGGCTACACCTTC. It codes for CASSTPPVYGYTF.

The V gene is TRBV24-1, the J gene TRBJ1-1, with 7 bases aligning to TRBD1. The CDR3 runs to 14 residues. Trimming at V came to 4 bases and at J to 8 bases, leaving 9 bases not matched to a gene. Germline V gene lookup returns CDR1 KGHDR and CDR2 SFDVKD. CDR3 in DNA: TGTGCCACCAGTGACGCGAAAAACAGGGGCGAAGCTTTCTTT. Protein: CATSDAKNRGEAFF.

The CDR3 DNA is TGCGCCAGCAGCCAAGCAGGCCTAAACATTCAGTACTTC. Its translation: CASSQAGLNIQYF. The J gene is TRBJ2-4, the V gene TRBV4-1; D not resolved. Germline CDR1 MGHRA, CDR2 YSYEKL. Trimming stripped 1 base from V and 6 bases from J, with 7 bases between. The CDR3 runs to 13 residues.

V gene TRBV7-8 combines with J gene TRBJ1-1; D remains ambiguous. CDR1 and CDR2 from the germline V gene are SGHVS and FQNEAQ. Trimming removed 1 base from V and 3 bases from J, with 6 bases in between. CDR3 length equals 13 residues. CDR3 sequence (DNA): TGTGCCAGCAGCTTAGGTTTCGACACTGAAGCTTTCTTT. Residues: CASSLGFDTEAFF.

CDR3 protein: CASSYSPGRDYGYTF. The CDR3 DNA reads TGTGCCAGCAGTTACTCGCCCGGGAGAGACTATGGCTACACCTTC. V and J are TRBV6-5 and TRBJ1-2; no clear D gene. Germline V gene sequence: CDR1 MNHEY, CDR2 SVGAGI. The V and J ends lost 0 bases and 3 bases respectively, with 11 bases between them. The CDR3 loop spans 15 amino acids.

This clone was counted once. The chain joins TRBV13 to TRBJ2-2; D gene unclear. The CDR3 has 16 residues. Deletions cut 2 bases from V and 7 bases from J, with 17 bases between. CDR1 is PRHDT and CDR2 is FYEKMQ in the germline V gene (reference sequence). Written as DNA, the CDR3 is TGTGCCAGCAGCTTAAGATCCTTAAAAGAGGACGGGGAGCTGTTTTTT. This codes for CASSLRSLKEDGELFF.

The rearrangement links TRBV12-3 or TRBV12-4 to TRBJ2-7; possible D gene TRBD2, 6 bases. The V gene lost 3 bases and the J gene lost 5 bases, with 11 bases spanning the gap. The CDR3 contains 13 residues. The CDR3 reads CASSFSPGDEQYF. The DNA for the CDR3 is TGTGCCAGCAGTTTCTCCCCGGGGGACGAGCAGTACTTC.

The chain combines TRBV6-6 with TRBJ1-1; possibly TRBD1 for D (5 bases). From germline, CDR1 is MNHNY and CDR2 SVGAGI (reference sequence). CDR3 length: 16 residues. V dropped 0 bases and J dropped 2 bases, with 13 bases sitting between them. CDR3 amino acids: CASSYSTTGSNTEAFF. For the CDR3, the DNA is TGTGCCAGCAGTTACTCTACCACAGGATCAAACACTGAAGCTTTCTTT.

The CDR3 loop is CASSKRRQGAAEAFF. CDR3 in DNA: TGTGCCAGCAGCAAAAGGAGACAGGGGGCTGCTGAAGCTTTCTTT. V is TRBV21-1 and J is TRBJ1-1; whether TRBD1, the table's D call, matches the DNA was not checked. TRBV21-1 is deemed a pseudogene. The CDR3 is 15 amino acids.

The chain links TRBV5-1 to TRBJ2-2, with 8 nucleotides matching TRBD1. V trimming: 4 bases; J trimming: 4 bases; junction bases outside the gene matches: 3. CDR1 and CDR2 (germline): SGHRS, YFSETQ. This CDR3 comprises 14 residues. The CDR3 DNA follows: TGCGCCAGCAGCCCCGGACAGGGCACCGGGGAGCTGTTTTTT. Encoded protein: CASSPGQGTGELFF. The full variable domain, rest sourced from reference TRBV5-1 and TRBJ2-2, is KAGVTQTPRYLIKTRGQQVTLSCSPISGHRSVSWYQQTPGQGLQFLFEYFSETQRNKGNFPGRFSGRQFSNSRSEMNVSTLELGDSALYLCASSPGQGTGELFFGEGSRLTVL.

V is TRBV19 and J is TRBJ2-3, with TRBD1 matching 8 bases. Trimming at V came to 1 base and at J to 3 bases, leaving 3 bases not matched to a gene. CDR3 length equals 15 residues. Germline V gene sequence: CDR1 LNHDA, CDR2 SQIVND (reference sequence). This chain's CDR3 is CASSIGQGATDTQYF. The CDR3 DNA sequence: TGTGCCAGTAGTATAGGGCAGGGGGCAACAGATACGCAGTATTTT.

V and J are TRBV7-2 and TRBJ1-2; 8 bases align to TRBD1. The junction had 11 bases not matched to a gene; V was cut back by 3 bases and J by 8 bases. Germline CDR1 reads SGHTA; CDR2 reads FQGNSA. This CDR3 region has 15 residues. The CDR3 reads CASSFSGQASGGYTF. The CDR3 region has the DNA TGTGCCAGCAGCTTTTCGGGACAGGCCTCGGGGGGCTACACCTTC.